This is a list of T cell receptor beta chains from one sample in a study of blood T cell repertoires in COVID-19. Sequencing was performed with immunoSEQ multiplex PCR; in TCRdb, only in-frame clones are kept and a portion is missing. Among hundreds of thousands of clones listed, 87% were seen once. The sequenced sample was PBMCs or T cells enriched from blood (not recorded which). These receptors were taken from a woman aged 25 to 45 with acute COVID-19. Both conserved end residues are part of each CDR3. The order of the fields is V gene, J gene, D gene, clone size, CDR3 protein, CDR3 DNA. A D gene is named only where the DNA matches it firmly. Clone size is given for some rows only: seen once, a few or many times, or a class if the clone is expanded.

V: TRBV11-3; J: TRBJ2-7; D: .; size: .; CDR3: CASSLGTYASGEQYF; DNA: TGTGCCAGCAGCTTAGGCACTTACGCATCTGGCGAGCAGTACTTC
V: TRBV28; J: TRBJ1-1; D: .; size: .; CDR3: CASSPMNTEAFF; DNA: TGTGCCAGCAGCCCCATGAACACTGAAGCTTTCTTT
V: TRBV5-4; J: TRBJ2-7; D: TRBD1; size: once; CDR3: CASSLDRADEQYF; DNA: TGTGCCAGCAGCCTCGACAGGGCAGACGAGCAGTACTTC
V: TRBV25-1; J: TRBJ1-2; D: .; size: .; CDR3: CASSEDQGVYGYTF; DNA: TGTGCCAGCAGTGAGGACCAGGGCGTCTATGGCTACACCTTC
V: TRBV5-1; J: TRBJ2-3; D: TRBD2; size: .; CDR3: CASSAGGTDTQYF; DNA: TGCGCCAGCAGCGCGGGGGGCACAGATACGCAGTATTTT
V: TRBV10-3; J: TRBJ2-7; D: TRBD1; size: .; CDR3: CAISLQGGPYEQYF; DNA: TGTGCCATCAGCCTACAGGGGGGCCCCTACGAGCAGTACTTC
V: TRBV4-3; J: TRBJ2-4; D: TRBD1; size: .; CDR3: CASSQDARTGDDIQYF; DNA: TGCGCCAGCAGCCAAGATGCTCGGACAGGGGACGACATTCAGTACTTC
V: TRBV5-1; J: TRBJ1-1; D: TRBD1; size: .; CDR3: CASSLEGASGIPEAFF; DNA: TGCGCCAGCAGCTTGGAGGGGGCATCCGGGATCCCTGAAGCTTTCTTT
V: TRBV6-5; J: TRBJ1-5; D: .; size: .; CDR3: CASTQGLGPQHF; DNA: TGTGCCAGCACCCAGGGACTAGGGCCCCAGCATTTT
V: TRBV11-2; J: TRBJ1-5; D: .; size: .; CDR3: CASSYISNQPQHF; DNA: TGTGCCAGCAGCTACATCAGCAATCAGCCCCAGCATTTT
V: TRBV5-1; J: TRBJ1-2; D: .; size: .; CDR3: CASSPPRGSRYTF; DNA: TGCGCCAGCAGCCCTCCCCGGGGTTCTCGCTACACCTTC
V: TRBV12-3/TRBV12-4; J: TRBJ2-5; D: .; size: once; CDR3: CASSPPGVGQYF; DNA: TGTGCCAGCAGTCCTCCCGGAGTGGGCCAGTACTTC
V: TRBV6-6; J: TRBJ1-5; D: .; size: .; CDR3: CASSYEIGGEQPQHF; DNA: TGTGCCAGCAGTTACGAAATCGGGGGTGAGCAGCCCCAGCATTTT
V: TRBV4-2; J: TRBJ2-7; D: TRBD2; size: once; CDR3: CASSQDTRGAYEQYF; DNA: TGTGCCAGCAGCCAAGATACTCGGGGGGCCTACGAGCAGTACTTC
V: TRBV23-1; J: TRBJ2-1; D: TRBD1; size: .; CDR3: CASSPGTGSYNEQFF; DNA: TGCGCCAGCAGCCCAGGGACAGGCTCCTACAATGAGCAGTTCTTC
V: TRBV5-1; J: TRBJ2-1; D: .; size: .; CDR3: CASRPGDNEQFF; DNA: TGCGCCAGCAGGCCAGGGGACAATGAGCAGTTCTTC
V: TRBV2; J: TRBJ1-1; D: TRBD1; size: .; CDR3: CAGHPEGATEAFF; DNA: TGTGCCGGTCACCCAGAGGGGGCCACTGAAGCTTTCTTT
V: TRBV25-1; J: TRBJ1-2; D: TRBD1; size: .; CDR3: CASSEYFSIGTGPYGYTF; DNA: TGTGCCAGCAGTGAATATTTTTCTATAGGGACAGGACCCTATGGCTACACCTTC
V: TRBV5-1; J: TRBJ1-2; D: .; size: .; CDR3: CASSSSDPRIDGYTF; DNA: TGCGCCAGCAGCTCATCCGACCCTAGGATTGATGGCTACACCTTC
V: TRBV4-3; J: TRBJ1-2; D: .; size: .; CDR3: CASSQVGGDYGYTF; DNA: TGCGCCAGCAGCCAAGTAGGCGGGGATTATGGCTACACCTTC
V: TRBV19; J: TRBJ1-1; D: .; size: .; CDR3: CASSAPISQKWDTEAFF; DNA: TGTGCCAGTAGTGCGCCGATTTCACAGAAATGGGACACTGAAGCTTTCTTT
V: TRBV9; J: TRBJ2-1; D: TRBD2; size: .; CDR3: CASSVGLAGGASSYNEQFF; DNA: TGTGCCAGCAGCGTAGGACTAGCGGGGGGCGCGAGCTCCTACAATGAGCAGTTCTTC
V: TRBV27; J: TRBJ1-1; D: .; size: .; CDR3: CASSLSVRFDTEAFF; DNA: TGTGCCAGCAGTTTATCAGTGAGGTTCGACACTGAAGCTTTCTTT
V: TRBV15; J: TRBJ1-2; D: TRBD1; size: once; CDR3: CATSRDRGQEASGYTF; DNA: TGTGCCACCAGCAGAGATAGGGGACAGGAGGCAAGTGGCTACACCTTC
V: TRBV25-1; J: TRBJ2-3; D: .; size: .; CDR3: CASSESGGTDTQYF; DNA: TGTGCCAGCAGTGAATCGGGAGGCACAGATACGCAGTATTTT
V: TRBV6-2/TRBV6-3; J: TRBJ1-1; D: TRBD1; size: few; CDR3: CASSTRQGNTEAFF; DNA: TGTGCCAGCAGTACACGACAGGGTAACACTGAAGCTTTCTTT
V: TRBV9; J: TRBJ1-2; D: .; size: .; CDR3: CASSVDGNYGYTF; DNA: TGTGCCAGCAGCGTAGACGGTAACTATGGCTACACCTTC
V: TRBV30; J: TRBJ1-5; D: .; size: .; CDR3: CAWSVLDMNQPQHF; DNA: TGTGCCTGGAGTGTACTGGACATGAATCAGCCCCAGCATTTT
V: TRBV19; J: TRBJ2-1; D: TRBD2; size: large; CDR3: CASSIAEGTSNEQFF; DNA: TGTGCCAGTAGTATAGCGGAGGGGACTAGCAATGAGCAGTTCTTC
V: TRBV9; J: TRBJ2-5; D: TRBD2; size: .; CDR3: CASSVGTSGGYQETQYF; DNA: TGTGCCAGCAGCGTCGGGACTAGCGGGGGGTATCAAGAGACCCAGTACTTC
V: TRBV13; J: TRBJ1-3; D: .; size: .; CDR3: CASSLTWAFSGNTIYF; DNA: TGTGCCAGCAGCTTAACCTGGGCCTTCTCTGGAAACACCATATATTTT
V: TRBV29-1; J: TRBJ1-1; D: .; size: .; CDR3: CSVSPEGGNTEAFF; DNA: TGCAGCGTCTCCCCGGAAGGGGGGAACACTGAAGCTTTCTTT
V: TRBV11-2; J: TRBJ2-7; D: .; size: .; CDR3: CASSLALALGEQYF; DNA: TGTGCCAGCAGCTTAGCGCTAGCTTTGGGCGAGCAGTACTTC
V: TRBV7-2; J: TRBJ1-3; D: .; size: .; CDR3: CASRRDNLSGNTIYF; DNA: TGTGCCAGTCGACGGGACAACCTCTCTGGAAACACCATATATTTT
V: TRBV19; J: TRBJ1-1; D: .; size: .; CDR3: CASSRPYGGPTEAFF; DNA: TGTGCCAGTAGCCGCCCCTACGGAGGACCAACTGAAGCTTTCTTT
V: TRBV5-1; J: TRBJ2-7; D: TRBD1; size: .; CDR3: CASSFDRGSAYEQYF; DNA: TGCGCCAGCAGCTTTGACAGGGGGTCAGCCTACGAGCAGTACTTC
V: TRBV30; J: TRBJ1-6; D: TRBD1; size: .; CDR3: CAWRRRDSSYNSPLHF; DNA: TGTGCCTGGAGACGCCGGGACAGCTCCTATAATTCACCCCTCCACTTT
V: TRBV5-1; J: TRBJ1-6; D: TRBD1; size: .; CDR3: CASSFSGQGQGNSPLHF; DNA: TGCGCCAGCAGCTTTTCGGGGCAGGGACAGGGGAATTCACCCCTCCACTTT
V: TRBV4-3; J: TRBJ1-1; D: .; size: .; CDR3: CASSQVVSRAVAFF; DNA: TGCGCCAGCAGCCAAGTGGTCTCCAGGGCGGTAGCTTTCTTT
V: TRBV5-4; J: TRBJ1-1; D: TRBD1; size: .; CDR3: CASSQGARTEAFF; DNA: TGTGCCAGCAGCCAGGGGGCGCGGACTGAAGCTTTCTTT
V: TRBV27; J: TRBJ1-2; D: .; size: .; CDR3: CASSLSLRTEKVYGYTF; DNA: TGTGCCAGCAGTTTATCGCTACGGACAGAAAAAGTTTATGGCTACACCTTC
V: TRBV27; J: TRBJ2-5; D: TRBD1; size: .; CDR3: CASSSDRVQETQYF; DNA: TGTGCCAGCAGTTCGGACAGGGTCCAAGAGACCCAGTACTTC
V: TRBV6-6; J: TRBJ1-1; D: .; size: .; CDR3: CASMGGSEAFF; DNA: TGTGCCAGCATGGGGGGGTCTGAAGCTTTCTTT
V: TRBV9; J: TRBJ2-7; D: .; size: few; CDR3: CASSTFQGLGEQYF; DNA: TGTGCCAGCAGCACCTTCCAGGGCCTGGGGGAGCAGTACTTC
V: TRBV29-1; J: TRBJ2-1; D: .; size: .; CDR3: CSAILEQSSYNEQFF; DNA: TGCAGCGCGATACTCGAACAGAGCTCCTACAATGAGCAGTTCTTC
V: TRBV4-3; J: TRBJ2-7; D: TRBD1; size: .; CDR3: CASSASRQGDRYEQYF; DNA: TGCGCCAGCAGCGCCAGCCGACAGGGGGATCGATACGAGCAGTACTTC
V: TRBV19; J: TRBJ1-2; D: .; size: .; CDR3: CASSIDLETGPNYGYTF; DNA: TGTGCCAGTAGTATAGACCTCGAGACAGGACCCAACTATGGCTACACCTTC
V: TRBV30; J: TRBJ1-2; D: TRBD1; size: once; CDR3: CACTGGSYGYTF; DNA: TGTGCCTGCACAGGGGGCAGCTATGGCTACACCTTC
V: TRBV4-2; J: TRBJ1-2; D: .; size: .; CDR3: CASSQDRTDYYGYTF; DNA: TGTGCCAGCAGCCAAGATCGGACAGATTATTATGGCTACACCTTC
V: TRBV6-2/TRBV6-3; J: TRBJ1-1; D: TRBD1; size: .; CDR3: CASSYGQGMNTEAFF; DNA: TGTGCCAGCAGTTACGGACAGGGGATGAACACTGAAGCTTTCTTT
V: TRBV7-2; J: TRBJ2-7; D: .; size: .; CDR3: CASSLAPGSYEQYF; DNA: TGTGCCAGCAGCTTAGCACCGGGGTCCTACGAGCAGTACTTC
V: TRBV19; J: TRBJ2-1; D: TRBD2; size: .; CDR3: CASTKLAGGHNEQFF; DNA: TGTGCCAGTACCAAACTAGCGGGGGGGCACAATGAGCAGTTCTTC
V: TRBV11-2; J: TRBJ1-2; D: .; size: .; CDR3: CASSLAGLDYGYTF; DNA: TGTGCCAGCAGCTTAGCAGGGTTGGACTATGGCTACACCTTC
V: TRBV7-9; J: TRBJ1-1; D: .; size: .; CDR3: CASSFGREDTEAFF; DNA: TGTGCCAGCAGCTTCGGGAGGGAGGACACTGAAGCTTTCTTT
V: TRBV25-1; J: TRBJ1-5; D: .; size: .; CDR3: CASSAPNQPQHF; DNA: TGTGCCAGCAGTGCCCCAAATCAGCCCCAGCATTTT
V: TRBV7-2; J: TRBJ2-5; D: .; size: .; CDR3: CASSLVSDTRKETQYF; DNA: TGTGCCAGCAGCTTAGTGTCGGACACCCGAAAAGAGACCCAGTACTTC
V: TRBV5-6; J: TRBJ1-1; D: .; size: .; CDR3: CASSLLNTEAFF; DNA: TGTGCCAGCAGCTTGCTAAACACTGAAGCTTTCTTT
V: TRBV27; J: TRBJ2-1; D: TRBD2; size: .; CDR3: CASNILAGHYNEQFF; DNA: TGTGCCAGCAACATACTAGCGGGGCACTACAATGAGCAGTTCTTC
V: TRBV6-2/TRBV6-3; J: TRBJ1-1; D: .; size: .; CDR3: CASSSTSWEAFF; DNA: TGTGCCAGCAGCTCTACTTCTTGGGAGGCTTTCTTT